The T cell receptor beta chain under discussion was sequenced for a study of shared clonotypes between healthy human individuals. Study results and limitations: The study generally estimated greater richness for naive than memory subsets.

This clone came up a few times. The antigen remains unidentified. The CDR3 runs to 13 residues. The V gene end was trimmed by 6 bases and the J gene end by 3 bases; junction bases not matched to a gene: 5. In germline, CDR1 is SGDLS, CDR2 YYNGEE. Method: immunoSEQ multiplex PCR; TCRdb's copy keeps in-frame clones and lacks some. The sample consists of a few hundred thousand clones, approximately 65% of them appearing once. The rearrangement uses TRBV9 and TRBJ2-5, with 7 bases aligning to TRBD2. Sequencing was performed on memory CD4+ T cells sorted from blood. Subset defined: CD45RA-negative fraction. This sequence originates from a young man in good health. DNA of the CDR3: TGTGCCAGCAACCAAGGGAGGGAAGAGACCCAGTACTTC. Residues: CASNQGREETQYF.